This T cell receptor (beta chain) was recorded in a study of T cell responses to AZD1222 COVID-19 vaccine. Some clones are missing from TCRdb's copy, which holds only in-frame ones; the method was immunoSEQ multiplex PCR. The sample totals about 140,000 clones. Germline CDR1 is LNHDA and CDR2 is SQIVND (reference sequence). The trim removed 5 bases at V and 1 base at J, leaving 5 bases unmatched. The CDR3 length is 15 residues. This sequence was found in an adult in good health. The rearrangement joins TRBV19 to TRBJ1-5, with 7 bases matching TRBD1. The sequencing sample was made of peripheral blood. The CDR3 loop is CASSGTESSNQPQHF. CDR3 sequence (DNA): TGTGCCAGTAGTGGGACAGAATCCAGCAATCAGCCCCAGCATTTT.